The 9 T cell receptor beta chains presented below share a single source sample, sequenced in a study of blood T cells in healthy people across ages (dated by TCRdb to the mid-2010s). Receptors were amplified or captured by 5' RACE. Sequencer: Illumina HiSeq 2500. A second PCR of about 6 to 11 cycles was run with a J-beta primer mix and a sample-barcoded 5' primer. Starting from the raw public reads, TCRdb applied fastp trimming at Q25, assembled clones with MiXCR and retained in-frame beta chains. Rows are unified per CDR3 protein, each entry keeping the most common DNA and genes. The sample profile shows approximately 800,000 distinct CDR3 sequences; around 25% of them were found once. The ten largest clones capture 3% to 4% of the sample. These sequences were also reported in another study, on T cells of mothers and their children.

Material: blood. All receptors come from a boy under 18 in good health.

The sample holds a few counts of this clonotype. V and J are TRBV29-1 and TRBJ2-5, with 7 bases identical to TRBD2. CDR1 is SQVTM, CDR2 ANQGSEA, per germline. V trimming: 3 bases; J trimming: 5 bases; junction bases outside the gene matches: 15. This CDR3 spans 16 amino acids. As DNA, the CDR3 is TGCAGCGTTGAGTCTTGGGAGGGGCAATTTGGTGAGACCCAGTACTTC. It translates to CSVESWEGQFGETQYF.

The rearrangement joins TRBV5-6 to TRBJ2-1; a weak D match, TRBD1 (6 bases). V lost 4 bases and J lost 9, with 23 bases in between. The germline gives CDR1 SGHDT, CDR2 YYEEEE. The CDR3 runs to 16 residues. This CDR3 is CASSNAFGTRPREQFF. In DNA, the CDR3 is TGTGCCAGCAGCAATGCCTTTGGGACACGGCCACGTGAGCAGTTCTTC.

As DNA, the CDR3 is TGTGCCAGCAGCCATACTTACACCGGGGAGCTGTTTTTT. It encodes CASSHTYTGELFF. The gene calls are TRBV3-1 and TRBJ2-2; D unresolved. The CDR3 spans 13 residues. V was trimmed by 3 bases and J by 3 bases, leaving 5 bases between them. Per the germline V gene, CDR1 is LGHDT and CDR2 is YNNKEL (reference sequence).

This clonotype was picked up a small number of times. At one end the junction does not follow the germline gene, possibly because of a read error. The rearrangement links TRBV7-9 to TRBJ2-1, with 7 bases lining up with TRBD1. Germline V gene sequence: CDR1 SEHNR, CDR2 FQNEAQ (reference sequence). The CDR3 sequence is 14 residues long. Written as DNA, the CDR3 is TGTGCCAGCAGCTCCGGGACAGTATACAATGTGCAGTTCTTC. Protein sequence: CASSSGTVYNVQFF.

The gene calls are TRBV7-2 and TRBJ1-2, with D possibly TRBD1 on 6 matching bases. The germline V gene encodes CDR1 SGHTA and CDR2 FQGNSA. This CDR3 comprises 15 residues. V was shortened by 1 base and J by 6 bases, with 15 bases between the two germline ends. The DNA of the CDR3 is TGTGCCAGCAGCTTAGGGTTCCGGGGGCGCAATGGCTACACCTTC. As protein: CASSLGFRGRNGYTF.

This chain connects TRBV28 to TRBJ2-1; 11 nucleotides line up with TRBD2. Trimming at V came to 7 bases and at J to 7 bases, leaving 9 bases not matched to a gene. The CDR3 consists of 15 residues. CDR1 is MDHEN, CDR2 SYDVKM, per germline. CDR3 loop: CASNLWTSGRNEQFF. The CDR3 nucleotides are TGTGCCAGCAACCTTTGGACTAGCGGGCGAAATGAGCAGTTCTTC.

This clonotype was observed a few times. The chain carries TRBV20-1 and TRBJ2-7; D is possibly TRBD2 (7 bases). V was clipped by 0 bases and J by 5 bases, with 20 bases between them. The CDR3 has 16 residues. Germline CDR1 and CDR2: DFQATT and SNEGSKA (reference sequence). CDR3 coding DNA: TGCAGTGCTAGAGATCGAGGGCGGGGGCCCGTCCACGAGCAGTACTTC. It yields the protein CSARDRGRGPVHEQYF.

This sequence joins TRBV10-3 and TRBJ2-6; 8 nucleotides align to TRBD1. V lost 6 bases, J lost 4 bases, and 5 bases stayed unmatched. CDR1 and CDR2 (germline): ENHRY, SYGVKD. CDR3 length: 15 residues. The CDR3 here is CAIRETGAGANVLTF. CDR3 nucleotide sequence: TGTGCCATCAGGGAGACAGGGGCCGGGGCCAACGTCCTGACTTTC.

J is TRBJ2-3 and V is TRBV21-1; TRBD1 is taken as the D call from the table, unchecked against the DNA. TRBV21-1 is reported as a pseudogene. This CDR3 has 15 residues. The CDR3 here is CASSKGQGAPRTQYF. The CDR3 nucleotides read TGTGCCAGCAGCAAGGGACAGGGGGCGCCTCGGACGCAGTATTTT.